The rows below give T cell receptor beta chains drawn from one sample of a study of pediatric ulcerative colitis. Assay used: immunoSEQ multiplex PCR; TCRdb lists only in-frame clones, some missing. The table lists over 45,000 clones, around 81% of them singletons. Sample: gut tissue. Receptors originate from a girl under 18 with moderate ulcerative colitis. The CDR3 runs from the conserved cysteine through the conserved F or W. D genes are given only for firm matches. Clone size, where shown, is once, few, many, or a class for clones that have expanded.

>TRBJ1-1|TRBD1|13|TRBV30|few
CAWNPTGATEAFF
TGTGCCTGGAACCCGACAGGGGCCACTGAAGCTTTCTTT
>TRBJ1-1|TRBD1|12|TRBV9|-
CASSAGGTEAFF
TGTGCCAGCAGCGCAGGGGGCACTGAAGCTTTCTTT
>TRBJ2-4|-|14|TRBV6-5|-
CASSLRTEGDIQYF
TGTGCCAGCAGTCTCCGGACAGAGGGGGACATTCAGTACTTC
>TRBJ2-1|TRBD1|15|TRBV27|-
CASSSPGQGIMKQFF
TGTGCCAGCAGTTCGCCGGGACAGGGGATAATGAAGCAGTTCTTC
>TRBJ2-2|TRBD1|15|TRBV5-1|-
CASNLRQGRTGELFF
TGCGCCAGCAACTTAAGACAGGGCCGAACCGGGGAGCTGTTTTTT
>TRBJ1-6|-|14|TRBV9|-
CASSVGRGDSPLHF
TGTGCCAGCAGCGTAGGCAGGGGTGATTCACCCCTCCACTTT
>TRBJ2-1|-|13|TRBV7-8|-
CASSLERGNEQFF
TGTGCCAGCAGCTTAGAGAGGGGCAATGAGCAGTTCTTC
>TRBJ1-5|TRBD1|15|TRBV10-3|-
CATVQGREGNQPQHF
TGTGCCACTGTACAGGGGAGAGAGGGCAATCAGCCCCAGCATTTT
>TRBJ2-7|TRBD2|15|TRBV9|-
CASSEAAGAIYEQYF
TGTGCCAGCAGCGAGGCAGCGGGGGCTATCTACGAGCAGTACTTC
>TRBJ2-5|-|15|TRBV5-4|-
CASSLGYSGRETQYF
TGTGCCAGCAGCTTGGGGTACTCGGGACGGGAGACCCAGTACTTC
>TRBJ2-2|TRBD1|16|TRBV18|-
CASSPLRDSYVGELFF
TGTGCCAGCTCACCACTCCGGGACAGTTATGTTGGGGAGCTGTTTTTT
>TRBJ2-1|TRBD1|16|TRBV5-5|-
CASSKDRGRLQNEQFF
TGTGCCAGCAGCAAGGACAGGGGGCGCCTCCAAAATGAGCAGTTCTTC
>TRBJ2-7|TRBD2|15|TRBV7-9|-
CASSQLAGISGEQYF
TGTGCCAGCAGCCAACTAGCGGGAATATCAGGCGAGCAGTACTTC
>TRBJ2-1|-|17|TRBV4-1|-
CASSQDIGQFSYNEQFF
TGCGCCAGCAGCCAAGATATAGGACAGTTCTCCTACAATGAGCAGTTCTTC
>TRBJ2-1|-|16|TRBV7-8|-
CASSSQREVRHNEQFF
TGTGCCAGCAGCTCGCAAAGGGAGGTTAGGCACAATGAGCAGTTCTTC
>TRBJ2-1|-|12|TRBV7-6|-
CASSPSVHEQFF
TGTGCCAGCAGCCCCTCGGTCCATGAGCAGTTCTTC
>TRBJ1-5|TRBD1|16|TRBV28|once
CASNSPGQGAGQPQHF
TGTGCCAGCAACTCTCCGGGACAGGGGGCGGGACAGCCCCAGCATTTT
>TRBJ1-1|-|13|TRBV7-8|once
CASSLGEYTEAFF
TGTGCCAGCAGCTTAGGCGAATACACTGAAGCTTTCTTT
>TRBJ2-3|TRBD2|16|TRBV6-4|-
CASSDGTSGSTDTQYF
TGTGCCAGCAGTGACGGGACTAGCGGGAGCACAGATACGCAGTATTTT
>TRBJ1-2|-|11|TRBV29-1|-
CSVENGYGYTF
TGCAGCGTTGAAAACGGGTATGGCTACACCTTC
>TRBJ1-1|TRBD1|14|TRBV11-2|-
CASSSADRGTEAFF
TGTGCCAGCAGCTCCGCCGACAGGGGCACTGAAGCTTTCTTT
>TRBJ1-1|-|14|TRBV13|-
CASSYRDINTEAFF
TGTGCCAGCAGCTACCGGGACATAAACACTGAAGCTTTCTTT
>TRBJ2-4|-|13|TRBV28|-
CASSSSNRQEQYF
TGTGCCAGCAGTTCATCTAATCGACAGGAACAGTACTTC